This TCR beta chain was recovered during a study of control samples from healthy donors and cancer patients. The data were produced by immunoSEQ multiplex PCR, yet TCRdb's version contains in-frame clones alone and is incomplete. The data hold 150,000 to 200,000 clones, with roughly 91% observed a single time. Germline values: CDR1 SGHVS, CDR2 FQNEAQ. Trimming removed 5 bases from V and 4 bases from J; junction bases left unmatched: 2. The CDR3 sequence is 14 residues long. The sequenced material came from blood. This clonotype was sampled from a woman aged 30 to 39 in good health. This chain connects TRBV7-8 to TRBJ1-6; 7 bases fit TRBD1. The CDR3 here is CASSPGQYNSPLHF. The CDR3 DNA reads TGTGCCAGCAGCCCGGGACAGTATAATTCACCCCTCCACTTT.